The source of this T cell receptor beta chain is a study of spatial heterogeneity in lung cancer. Looking at the study overall: Patients with untreated early-stage non-small cell lung cancer, numbering some 68, were the donors.

TCRdb used MiXCR to reprocess the 5' RACE reads, holding one entry per CDR3 protein. The table lists roughly 32,000 distinct CDR3 sequences, 10% of them singletons, with over 25% in the top ten. CDR3 length: 15 residues. Trimming stripped 5 bases from V and 4 bases from J, with 17 bases between. Per the germline V gene, CDR1 is SGHNT and CDR2 is YYREEE (reference sequence). A few counts support this clonotype. As for time point: blood at routine non-recurrence follow-up after resection. This chain links TRBV5-4 with TRBJ2-3; TRBD1 is a possible D gene (6 bases). Sample: PBMCs, taken at follow-up. This TCR derives from a female donor with early-stage non-small cell lung cancer. The CDR3 region has the DNA TGTGCCAGCAGGCCAGGGGAGCTAGCCGCAGATACGCAGTATTTT. It codes for CASRPGELAADTQYF.